This entry concerns a single TCR beta chain. Its antigen is unknown. Data came from immunoSEQ multiplex PCR; TCRdb stores just in-frame clones and leaves some out. The sample records some 95,000 clones, about 90% being singletons. The V segment lost 1 base and the J segment 1 base; nucleotides outside the gene matches: 7. Looked up from germline, CDR1 is SGHAT and CDR2 is FQNNGV. The CDR3 has 17 residues. The entry originates in a study of OX40 agonist ivuxolimab in advanced cancers. Study-wide findings and caveats: In CD8+ T cells, expanded clones were on average more numerous than in CD4+.

This sequence joins TRBV11-2 and TRBJ2-3; TRBD1 matches at 8 bases. This sample comprised CD4+ or CD8+ T cells sorted from blood, obtained in a trial of the OX40 agonist ivuxolimab. This sequence was found in an adult with an advanced solid tumor such as melanoma, head and neck, liver or kidney cancer. CDR3 protein: CASSLGVGGQGTDTQYF. CDR3 nucleotides: TGTGCCAGCAGCTTAGGAGTAGGGGGACAGGGCACAGATACGCAGTATTTT.